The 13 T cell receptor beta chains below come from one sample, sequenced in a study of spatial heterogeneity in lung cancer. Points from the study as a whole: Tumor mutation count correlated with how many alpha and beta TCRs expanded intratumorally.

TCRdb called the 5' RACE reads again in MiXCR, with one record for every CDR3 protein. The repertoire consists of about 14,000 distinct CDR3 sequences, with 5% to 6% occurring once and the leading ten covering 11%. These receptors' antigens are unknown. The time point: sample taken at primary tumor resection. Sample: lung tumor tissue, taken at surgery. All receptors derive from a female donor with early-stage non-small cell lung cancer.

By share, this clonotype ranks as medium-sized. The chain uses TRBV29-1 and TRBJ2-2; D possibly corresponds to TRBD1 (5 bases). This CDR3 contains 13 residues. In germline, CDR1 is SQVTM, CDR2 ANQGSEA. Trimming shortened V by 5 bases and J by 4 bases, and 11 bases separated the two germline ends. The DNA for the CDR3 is TGCAGCGTTAACCAGGGCGGCACCGGGGAGCTGTTTTTT. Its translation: CSVNQGGTGELFF.

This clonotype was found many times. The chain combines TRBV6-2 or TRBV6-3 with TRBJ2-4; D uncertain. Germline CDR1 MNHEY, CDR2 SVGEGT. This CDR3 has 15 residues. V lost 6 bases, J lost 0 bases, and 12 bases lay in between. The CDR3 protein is CASRGHSLAKNIQYF. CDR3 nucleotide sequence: TGTGCCAGCAGAGGCCATTCTTTAGCCAAAAACATTCAGTACTTC.

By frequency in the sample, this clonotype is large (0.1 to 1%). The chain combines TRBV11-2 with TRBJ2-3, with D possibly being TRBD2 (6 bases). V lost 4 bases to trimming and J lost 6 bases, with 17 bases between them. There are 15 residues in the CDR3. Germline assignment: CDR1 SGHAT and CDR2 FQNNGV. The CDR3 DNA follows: TGTGCCAGCAGCTCCCGGGTCTTGGCGGGGGATACGCAGTATTTT. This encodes CASSSRVLAGDTQYF.

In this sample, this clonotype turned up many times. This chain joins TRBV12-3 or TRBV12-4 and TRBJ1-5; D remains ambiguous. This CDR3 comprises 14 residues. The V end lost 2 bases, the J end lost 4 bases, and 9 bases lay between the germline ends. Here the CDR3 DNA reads TGTGCCAGCAGTTTATCCAGCCTTAATCAGCCCCAGCATTTT. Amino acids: CASSLSSLNQPQHF.

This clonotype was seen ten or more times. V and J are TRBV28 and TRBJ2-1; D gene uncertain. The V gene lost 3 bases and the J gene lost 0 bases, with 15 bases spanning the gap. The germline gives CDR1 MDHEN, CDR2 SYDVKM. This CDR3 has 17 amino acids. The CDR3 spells CASSLERFSLSYNEQFF. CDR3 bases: TGTGCCAGCAGTTTGGAGCGATTTTCTCTCTCCTACAATGAGCAGTTCTTC.

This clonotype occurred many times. The CDR3 bases are TGTGCCAGCAGCTTACACCACTCTGGAAACACCATATATTTT. Encoded protein: CASSLHHSGNTIYF. This chain joins TRBV7-2 and TRBJ1-3, with D unclear. CDR3 size: 14 residues. Germline CDR1 and CDR2: SGHTA and FQGNSA. Trimming took off 2 bases at V and 0 bases at J, with 5 bases between the two ends.

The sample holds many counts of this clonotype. CDR3 coding DNA: TGTGCCAGCTCACCACCCGCGGGCCAAGAGACCCAGTACTTC. It translates to CASSPPAGQETQYF. This chain links TRBV18 with TRBJ2-5, with D possibly matching TRBD2 (5 bases). The germline V gene encodes CDR1 KGHSH and CDR2 LQKENI. CDR3 size: 14 residues. V was pared by 0 bases and J by 1 base, with 6 bases between.

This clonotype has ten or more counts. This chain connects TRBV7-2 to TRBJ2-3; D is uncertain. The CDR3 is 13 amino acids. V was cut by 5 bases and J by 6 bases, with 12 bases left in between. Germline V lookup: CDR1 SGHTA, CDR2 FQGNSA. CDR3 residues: CASSVKAGDTQYF. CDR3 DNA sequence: TGTGCCAGCAGCGTCAAGGCTGGGGATACGCAGTATTTT.

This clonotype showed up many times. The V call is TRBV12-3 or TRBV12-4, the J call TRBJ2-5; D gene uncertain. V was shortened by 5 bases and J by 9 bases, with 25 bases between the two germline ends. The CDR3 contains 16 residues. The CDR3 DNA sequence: TGTGCCAGCAGTAACCCGCGCCCGGGTCTTAAGAGACCCCAGTACTTC. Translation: CASSNPRPGLKRPQYF.

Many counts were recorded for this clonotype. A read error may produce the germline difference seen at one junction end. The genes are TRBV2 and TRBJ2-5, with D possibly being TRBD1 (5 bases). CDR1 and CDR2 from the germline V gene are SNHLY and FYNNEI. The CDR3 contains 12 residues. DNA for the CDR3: TGTGCCAGCATTGAAAGGGGCGAGACCCAGTACTTC. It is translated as CASIERGETQYF.

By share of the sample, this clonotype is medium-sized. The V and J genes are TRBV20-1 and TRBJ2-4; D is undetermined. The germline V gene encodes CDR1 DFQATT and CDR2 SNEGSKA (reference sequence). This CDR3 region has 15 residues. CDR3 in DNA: TGCAGCCACACCCAGACCCATTTAGCCAAAAACATTCAGTACTTC. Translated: CSHTQTHLAKNIQYF.

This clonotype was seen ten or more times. CDR3 nucleotide sequence: TGCGCCAGCAGCCAAGCTCCCGGACAGGGGGTTACCGGGGAGCTGTTTTTT. Its protein product is CASSQAPGQGVTGELFF. The V gene is TRBV4-1, the J gene TRBJ2-2; 10 bases are a match to TRBD1. V lost 1 base to trimming and J lost 5 bases; unmatched junction nucleotides: 7. The CDR3 loop spans 17 amino acids. Germline CDR1 MGHRA, CDR2 YSYEKL.

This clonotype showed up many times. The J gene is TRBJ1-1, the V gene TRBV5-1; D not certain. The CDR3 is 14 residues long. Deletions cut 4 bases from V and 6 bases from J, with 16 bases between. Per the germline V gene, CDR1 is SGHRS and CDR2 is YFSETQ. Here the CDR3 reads CASSDGGRFAEAFF. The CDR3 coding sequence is TGCGCCAGCAGCGATGGAGGCAGGTTCGCTGAAGCTTTCTTT.